The T cell receptor beta chain described here comes from a study of blood T cells in healthy people across ages (dated by TCRdb to 2014 to 2015). Background for the entire study: In model experiments, template switching captured about one uniquely barcoded TCR beta cDNA molecule for every two T cells. For two donors (one aged 18 to 30 and one aged 80 or older), the study analyzed two additional independent replicas of 1 million unique cDNA reads from the same blood draw. To avoid experimental bias, donors of different ages were spread randomly across the sequencing lanes. The donors were split into four age groups: young (average about 15 years), middle-aged (roughly 39), aged (roughly 65) and long-lived (roughly 86). Using deep sequencing normalized with unique cDNA molecular identifiers, the study measured how TCR beta repertoire diversity changes with age.

Donors were a few dozen systemically healthy Caucasian individuals from Russia aged roughly 6 to 100 years. Each donor gave approximately 10 milliliters of peripheral blood, collected into EDTA-treated Vacutainer tubes. Ficoll-Paque density-gradient centrifugation was used to isolate PBMCs, with at least 6 million per sample. Trizol reagent was used to extract total RNA from PBMCs, with at least 6 micrograms per sample. For every donor, an aliquot of PBMCs went through flow cytometry to measure the percentages of naive CD45RAhigh/CD27high T cells. As regards this clonotype: Its antigen has not been determined. No quality values exist for individual bases; no much larger clone is one base distant.

Taken from cysteine to phenylalanine, the CDR3 has 16 residues. The CDR3 DNA has 48 bases and is translated from base 1. Trimming removed 1 base from V and 4 bases from J, leaving 16 bases between the germline ends. CDR1 and CDR2, looked up from the germline V gene, are SGHVS and FQNEAQ. The library came from 5' RACE. TCRdb records Illumina HiSeq 2500 as the sequencer. A second PCR of roughly 7 to 11 cycles was performed with a sample-barcoded 5' primer and a J-beta primer mix. A unique molecular identifier was introduced onto each TCR beta cDNA molecule by a template-switch 5' adaptor carrying 12 random nucleotides. Each sample yielded at least 2.5 million CDR3-containing paired-end reads. First-strand cDNA synthesis was performed from all RNA using the Mint cDNA synthesis kit, with priming by a TRBC-specific oligonucleotide. Following uracil-DNA glycosylase treatment, a first 18-cycle PCR with universal primers M1SS and BC2_uni_R was performed on all cDNA. As for the authors' bioinformatics: For normalization, 1 million high-quality reads, each with a distinct molecular identifier, were randomly selected from each sample. Instead of being binned into consensus sequences, reads that shared molecular identifiers were thrown out. MiTCR, set to a Q25 quality threshold and the strictest error-elimination algorithm, was used for CDR3 identification, clonotype clustering and error correction. Lower-bound total TCR beta diversity was estimated with a nonparametric unseen species model using Euler transformation. Through fastp at Q25 and MiXCR, TCRdb rebuilt clones from the public reads, retaining in-frame beta chains. Each entry merges the rows of one CDR3 protein and shows their most common DNA and genes. These V and J calls are TCRdb output, not the study's own analysis. For this sample the table gives 550,000 to 700,000 distinct CDR3 sequences, of which roughly a quarter were detected only once. The ten most abundant clones make up 18% of the sample.

Points the paper makes about the study in general: Observed TCR beta diversity per million T cells fell roughly linearly with age, and a significant reduction was already apparent by age roughly 40. Total diversity estimates from one million sequenced T cells were considered lower bounds and underestimates. Because donor CMV infection status was unknown, age-related changes in expanded clonotypes were potentially confounded. The percentage of naive T cells measured by flow cytometry correlated strongly with observed TCR beta diversity. Since profiling was done on bulk unsorted PBMCs, naive and antigen-experienced compartments could not be conclusively compared. Compared with the aged group, the long-lived group had more naive CD4+ T cells, fewer expanded clones and increased TCR diversity, suggesting age selection.

Sequencing was carried out using blood. The source is a woman between 70 and 85 years old in good health. The chain was built from TRBV7-8 and TRBJ1-2; TRBD1 is possibly the D segment (5 matching bases). In nucleotide form, the sequence is TGTGCCAGCAGCTTAGGAAGTCTACAGGACGCCTATGGCTACACCTTC. This is translated as CASSLGSLQDAYGYTF. Joined to the reference TRBV7-8 and TRBJ1-2 proteins, this CDR3 gives the full variable domain: GAGVSQSPRYKVAKRGQDVALRCDPISGHVSLFWYQQALGQGPEFLTYFQNEAQLDKSGLPSDRFFAERPEGSVSTLKIQRTQQEDSAVYLCASSLGSLQDAYGYTFGSGTRLTVV.